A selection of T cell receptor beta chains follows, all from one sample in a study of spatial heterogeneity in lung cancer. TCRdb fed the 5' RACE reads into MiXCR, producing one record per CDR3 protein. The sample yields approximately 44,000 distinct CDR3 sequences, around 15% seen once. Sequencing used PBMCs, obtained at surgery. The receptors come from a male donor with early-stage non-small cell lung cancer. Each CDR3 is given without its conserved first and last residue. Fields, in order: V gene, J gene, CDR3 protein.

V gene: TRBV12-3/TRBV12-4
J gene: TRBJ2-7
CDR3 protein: ASSPRPLYEQY

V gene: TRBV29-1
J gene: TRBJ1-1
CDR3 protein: SVPIQMNTEAF

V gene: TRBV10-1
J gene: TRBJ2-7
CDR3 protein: ASSESYGAYEQY

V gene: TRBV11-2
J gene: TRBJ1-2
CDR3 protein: ASSLDSAASYGYT

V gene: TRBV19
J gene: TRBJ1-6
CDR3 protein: ASRDRAGNSPLH

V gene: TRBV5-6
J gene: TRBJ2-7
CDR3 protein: ASSWSSSRSYEQY

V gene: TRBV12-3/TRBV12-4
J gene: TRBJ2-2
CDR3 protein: ASRVDGPGELF

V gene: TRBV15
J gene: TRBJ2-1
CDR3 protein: ATSGPAGFYNEQF

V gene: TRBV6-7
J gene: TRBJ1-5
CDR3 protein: ASSYSSPGRLGAQH

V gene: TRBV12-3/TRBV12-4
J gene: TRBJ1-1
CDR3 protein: ASSPRGGTEAF

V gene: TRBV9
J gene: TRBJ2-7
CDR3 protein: ASSERQGFEQY

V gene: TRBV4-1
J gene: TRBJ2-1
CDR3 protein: ASRLKTLATNSYNEQF

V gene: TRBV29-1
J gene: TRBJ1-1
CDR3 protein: SATSTGGPEAF

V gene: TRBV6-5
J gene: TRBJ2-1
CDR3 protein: ASSYSPLAKDEQF

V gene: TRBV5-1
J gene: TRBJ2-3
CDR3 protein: ASSVKTGDTTDTQY

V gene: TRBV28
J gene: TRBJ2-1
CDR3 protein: ASSLIRWGQGVGYSYNEQF

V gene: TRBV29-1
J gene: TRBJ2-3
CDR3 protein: SVLSDTDTQY

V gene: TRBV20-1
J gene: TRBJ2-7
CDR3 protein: SAERQSYEQY

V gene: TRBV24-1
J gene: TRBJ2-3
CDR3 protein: ATSDPHLTGTDTQY

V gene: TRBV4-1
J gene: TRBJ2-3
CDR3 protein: ASSQSPAGAPTDTQY

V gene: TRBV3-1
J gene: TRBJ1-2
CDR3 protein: ASSQRQYTYGYT

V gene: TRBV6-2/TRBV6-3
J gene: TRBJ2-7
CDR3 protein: ASSPSPPLRYEQY

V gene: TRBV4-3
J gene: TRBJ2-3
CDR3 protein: ASSRNGRARDTQY

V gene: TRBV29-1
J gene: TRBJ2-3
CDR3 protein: SVDSRTNTDTQY

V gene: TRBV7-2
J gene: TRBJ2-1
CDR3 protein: ASTNSGSSGREQF

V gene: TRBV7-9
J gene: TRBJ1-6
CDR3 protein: ASSIQRTGGASSPLH

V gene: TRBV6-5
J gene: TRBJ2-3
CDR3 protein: ASRAPGTGGADTQY

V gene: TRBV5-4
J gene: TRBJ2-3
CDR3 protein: ASSPRGSTDTQY

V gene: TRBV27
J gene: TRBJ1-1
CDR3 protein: ASRSVQMNTEAF